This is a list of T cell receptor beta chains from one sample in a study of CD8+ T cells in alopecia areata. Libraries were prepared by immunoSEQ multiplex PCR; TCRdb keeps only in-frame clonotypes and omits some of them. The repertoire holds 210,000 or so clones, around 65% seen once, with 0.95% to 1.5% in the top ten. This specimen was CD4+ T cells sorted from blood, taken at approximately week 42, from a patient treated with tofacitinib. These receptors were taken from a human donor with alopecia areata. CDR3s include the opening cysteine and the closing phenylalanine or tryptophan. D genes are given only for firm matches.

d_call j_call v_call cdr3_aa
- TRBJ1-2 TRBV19 CASTPWGVVGDGYTF
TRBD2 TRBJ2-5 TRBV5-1 CASTLRAGGPGETQYF
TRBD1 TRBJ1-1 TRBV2 CASSEARQGAFF
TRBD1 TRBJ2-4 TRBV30 CAWSLTGSTSTNIQYF
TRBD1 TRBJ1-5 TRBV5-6 CASSGQGNQPQHF
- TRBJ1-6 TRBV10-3 CATSDDNSPLHF
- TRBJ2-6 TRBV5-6 CASSEQGPGANVLTF
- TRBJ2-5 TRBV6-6 CASSNKETQYF
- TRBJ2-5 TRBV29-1 CSVDQVAGETQYF
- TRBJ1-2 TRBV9 CASSVAERVYGYTF
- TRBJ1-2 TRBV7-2 CASSLYPVGYTF
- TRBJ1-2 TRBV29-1 CSVEGGTSNYGYTF
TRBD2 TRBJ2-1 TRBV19 CASSDGRGYNEQFF
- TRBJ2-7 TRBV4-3 CASSQGGGYEQYF
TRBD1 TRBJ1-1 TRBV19 CASSEQGTGLAFF
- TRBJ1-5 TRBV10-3 CAISDQGGSNQPQHF
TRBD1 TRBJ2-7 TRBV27 CASSFQPGQGYEQYF
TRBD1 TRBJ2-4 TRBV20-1 CSASDGTVFNF
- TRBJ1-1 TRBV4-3 CASSQEGETEAFF
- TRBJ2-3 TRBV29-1 CSGSVVSDTQYF
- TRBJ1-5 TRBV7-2 CASSTQNQPQHF
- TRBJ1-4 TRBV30 CAWSGQGVEKLFF
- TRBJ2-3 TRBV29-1 CSVEGGQRGPTSTDTQYF
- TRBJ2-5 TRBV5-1 CASSLDWGSGETQYF
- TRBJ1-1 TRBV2 CASNGGQLNTEAFF
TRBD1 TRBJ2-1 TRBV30 CAWSGQGGNEQFF